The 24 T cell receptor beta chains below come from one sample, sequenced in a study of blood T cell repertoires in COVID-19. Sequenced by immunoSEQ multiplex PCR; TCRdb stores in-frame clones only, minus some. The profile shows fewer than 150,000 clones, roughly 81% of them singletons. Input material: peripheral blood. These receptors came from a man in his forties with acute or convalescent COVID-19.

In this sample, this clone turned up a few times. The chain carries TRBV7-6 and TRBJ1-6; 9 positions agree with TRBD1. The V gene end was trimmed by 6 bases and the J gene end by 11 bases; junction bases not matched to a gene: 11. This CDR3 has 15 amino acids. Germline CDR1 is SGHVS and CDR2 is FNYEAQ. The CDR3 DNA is TGTGCCAGCAGTCCAACAGGGGGCGGAGGGACACCCCTCCACTTT. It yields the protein CASSPTGGGGTPLHF.

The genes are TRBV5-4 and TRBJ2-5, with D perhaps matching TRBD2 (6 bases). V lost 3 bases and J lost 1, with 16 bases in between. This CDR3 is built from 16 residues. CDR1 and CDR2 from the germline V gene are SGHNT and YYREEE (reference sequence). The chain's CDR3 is CASSWGLGSSQETQYF. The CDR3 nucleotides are TGTGCCAGCAGCTGGGGACTGGGAAGTTCCCAAGAGACCCAGTACTTC.

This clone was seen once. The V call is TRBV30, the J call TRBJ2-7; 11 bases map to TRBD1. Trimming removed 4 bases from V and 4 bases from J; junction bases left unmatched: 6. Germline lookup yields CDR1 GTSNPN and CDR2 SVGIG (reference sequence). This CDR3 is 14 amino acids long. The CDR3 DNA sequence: TGTGCCTGGAACCGGGGACAGGGGGGATACGAGCAGTACTTC. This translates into CAWNRGQGGYEQYF.

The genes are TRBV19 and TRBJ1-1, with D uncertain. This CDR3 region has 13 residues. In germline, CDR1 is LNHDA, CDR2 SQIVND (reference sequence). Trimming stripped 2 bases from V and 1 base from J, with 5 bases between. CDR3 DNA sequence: TGTGCCAGTAGTATACGGGGGAACACTGAAGCTTTCTTT. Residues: CASSIRGNTEAFF.

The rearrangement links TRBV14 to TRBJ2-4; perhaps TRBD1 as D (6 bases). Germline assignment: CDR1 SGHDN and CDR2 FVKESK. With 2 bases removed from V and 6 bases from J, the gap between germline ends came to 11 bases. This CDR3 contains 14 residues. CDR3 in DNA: TGTGCCAGCAGCCAAACAGGGAATGGAAACATTCAGTACTTC. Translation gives CASSQTGNGNIQYF. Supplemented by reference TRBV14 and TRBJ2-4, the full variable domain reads EAGVTQFPSHSVIEKGQTVTLRCDPISGHDNLYWYRRVMGKEIKFLLHFVKESKQDESGMPNNRFLAERTGGTYSTLKVQPAELEDSGVYFCASSQTGNGNIQYFGAGTRLSVL.

The CDR3 reads CATSRAFLETQYF. The CDR3 DNA is TGTGCCACCAGCAGAGCCTTCTTGGAGACCCAGTACTTC. This chain links TRBV15 with TRBJ2-5; no firm D call. The V gene lost 1 base and the J gene lost 5 bases, with 8 bases spanning the gap. Looked up from germline, CDR1 is LNHNV and CDR2 is YYDKDF (reference sequence). This CDR3 spans 13 amino acids.

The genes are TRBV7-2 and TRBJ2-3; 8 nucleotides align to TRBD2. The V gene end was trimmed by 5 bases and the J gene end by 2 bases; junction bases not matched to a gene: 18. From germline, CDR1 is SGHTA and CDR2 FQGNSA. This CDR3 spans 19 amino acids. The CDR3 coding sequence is TGTGCCAGCAGCATATTCCCTCGGTGGGCGGGGGGCCACACAGATACGCAGTATTTT. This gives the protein CASSIFPRWAGGHTDTQYF.

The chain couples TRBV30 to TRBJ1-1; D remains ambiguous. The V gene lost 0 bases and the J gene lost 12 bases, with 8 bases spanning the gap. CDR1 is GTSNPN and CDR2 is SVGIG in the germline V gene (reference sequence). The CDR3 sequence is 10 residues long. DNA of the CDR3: TGTGCCTGGAGTGTAGAAGCTCCTTTCTTT. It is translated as CAWSVEAPFF.

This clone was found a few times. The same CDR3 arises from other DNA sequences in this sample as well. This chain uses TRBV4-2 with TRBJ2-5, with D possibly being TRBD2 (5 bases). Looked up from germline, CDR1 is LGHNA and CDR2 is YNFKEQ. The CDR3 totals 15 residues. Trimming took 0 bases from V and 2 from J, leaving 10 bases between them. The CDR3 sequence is CASSQDGRVQETQYF. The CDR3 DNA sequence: TGTGCCAGCAGCCAAGACGGGCGGGTGCAAGAGACCCAGTACTTC.

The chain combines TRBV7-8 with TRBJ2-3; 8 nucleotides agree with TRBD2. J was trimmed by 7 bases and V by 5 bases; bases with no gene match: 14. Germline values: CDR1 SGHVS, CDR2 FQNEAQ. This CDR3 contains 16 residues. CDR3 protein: CASSRNTGTSTHTQYF. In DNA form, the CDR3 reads TGTGCCAGCAGCCGAAACACCGGGACTAGTACTCATACGCAGTATTTT.

CDR3: CASSLTGRISDTQYF. In DNA form, the CDR3 reads TGTGCCAGCAGCTTGACAGGGAGAATATCAGATACGCAGTATTTT. J is TRBJ2-3 and V is TRBV5-4, with a weak D call TRBD1 (6 bases). The CDR3 is made up of 15 amino acids. V lost 1 base and J lost 4, with 13 bases in between. Germline V lookup: CDR1 SGHNT, CDR2 YYREEE (reference sequence). Combining the CDR3 with reference TRBV5-4 and TRBJ2-3 gives the whole variable domain ETGVTQSPTHLIKTRGQQVTLRCSSQSGHNTVSWYQQALGQGPQFIFQYYREEENGRGNFPPRFSGLQFPNYSSELNVNALELDDSALYLCASSLTGRISDTQYFGPGTRLTVL.

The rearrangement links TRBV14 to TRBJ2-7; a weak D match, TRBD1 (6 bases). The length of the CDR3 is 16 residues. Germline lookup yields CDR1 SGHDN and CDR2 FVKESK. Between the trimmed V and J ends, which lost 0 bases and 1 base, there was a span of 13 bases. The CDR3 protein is CASSQEGRGPSYEQYF. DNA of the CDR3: TGTGCCAGCAGCCAAGAAGGCAGGGGCCCTTCCTACGAGCAGTACTTC.

CDR3 amino acids: CASSVSAWTDTPGTEAFF. CDR3 DNA: TGTGCCAGCAGCGTGAGTGCTTGGACAGACACCCCAGGGACTGAAGCTTTCTTT. The rearrangement uses TRBV9 and TRBJ1-1; D possibly corresponds to TRBD1 (6 bases). From germline, CDR1 is SGDLS and CDR2 YYNGEE. Deletions cut 2 bases from V and 5 bases from J, with 25 bases between. The CDR3 covers 18 residues.

CDR3 DNA sequence: TGTGCCAGCAGGACCGGGACAGGGTTGACTGGGGCCAACGTCCTGACTTTC. The encoded protein is CASRTGTGLTGANVLTF. The chain links TRBV5-6 to TRBJ2-6, with 9 bases that match TRBD1. V gave up 5 bases and J gave up 2 bases; unmatched junction bases: 8. CDR3 length equals 17 residues. Germline lookup yields CDR1 SGHDT and CDR2 YYEEEE.

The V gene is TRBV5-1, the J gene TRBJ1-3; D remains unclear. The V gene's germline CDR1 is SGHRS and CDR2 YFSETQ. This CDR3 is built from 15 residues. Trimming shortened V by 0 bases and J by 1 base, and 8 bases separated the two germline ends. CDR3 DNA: TGCGCCAGCAGCTTGGATGACGGGTCTGGAAACACCATATATTTT. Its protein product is CASSLDDGSGNTIYF.

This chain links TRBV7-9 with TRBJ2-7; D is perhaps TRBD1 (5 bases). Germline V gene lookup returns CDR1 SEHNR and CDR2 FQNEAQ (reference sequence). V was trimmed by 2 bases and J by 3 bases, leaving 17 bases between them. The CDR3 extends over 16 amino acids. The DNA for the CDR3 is TGTGCCAGCAGCTTAACATCCGGACACTCACTCTACGAGCAGTACTTC. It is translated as CASSLTSGHSLYEQYF.

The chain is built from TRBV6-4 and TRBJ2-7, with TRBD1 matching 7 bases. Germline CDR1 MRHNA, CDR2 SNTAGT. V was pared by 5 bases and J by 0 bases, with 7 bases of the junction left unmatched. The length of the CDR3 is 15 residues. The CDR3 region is CASSRDSYSSYEQYF. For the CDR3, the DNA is TGTGCCAGCAGTCGGGACAGCTATAGCTCCTACGAGCAGTACTTC.

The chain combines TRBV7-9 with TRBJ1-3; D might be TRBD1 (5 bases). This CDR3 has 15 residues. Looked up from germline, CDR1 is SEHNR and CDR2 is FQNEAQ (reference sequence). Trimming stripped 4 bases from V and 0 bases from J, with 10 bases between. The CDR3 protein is CASSYPGVSGNTIYF. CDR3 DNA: TGTGCCAGCAGCTACCCGGGGGTCTCTGGAAACACCATATATTTT.

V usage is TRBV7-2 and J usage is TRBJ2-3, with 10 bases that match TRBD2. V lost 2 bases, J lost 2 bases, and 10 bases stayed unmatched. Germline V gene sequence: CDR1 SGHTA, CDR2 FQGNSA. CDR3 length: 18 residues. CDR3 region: CASSLFASGGPYTDTQYF. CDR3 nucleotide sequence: TGTGCCAGCAGCTTATTCGCTAGCGGGGGTCCCTACACAGATACGCAGTATTTT.

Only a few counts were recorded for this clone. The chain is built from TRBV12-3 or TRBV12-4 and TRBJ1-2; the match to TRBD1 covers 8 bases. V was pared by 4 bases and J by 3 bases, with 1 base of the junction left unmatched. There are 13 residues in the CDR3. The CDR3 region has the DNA TGTGCCAGCAGTTGGACAGGGCACTATGGCTACACCTTC. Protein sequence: CASSWTGHYGYTF.

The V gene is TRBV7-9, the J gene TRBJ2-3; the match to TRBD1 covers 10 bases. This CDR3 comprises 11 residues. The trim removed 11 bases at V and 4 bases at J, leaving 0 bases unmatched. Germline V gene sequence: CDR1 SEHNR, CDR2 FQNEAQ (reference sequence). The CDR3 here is CAGQGADTQYF. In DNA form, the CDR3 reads TGTGCCGGACAGGGGGCAGATACGCAGTATTTT.

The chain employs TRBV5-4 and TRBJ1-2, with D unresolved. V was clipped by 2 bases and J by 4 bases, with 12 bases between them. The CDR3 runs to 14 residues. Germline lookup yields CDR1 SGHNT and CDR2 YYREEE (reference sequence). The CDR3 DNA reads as TGTGCCAGCAGCTTTGGAAAGGGAGGCTATGGCTACACCTTC. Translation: CASSFGKGGYGYTF.

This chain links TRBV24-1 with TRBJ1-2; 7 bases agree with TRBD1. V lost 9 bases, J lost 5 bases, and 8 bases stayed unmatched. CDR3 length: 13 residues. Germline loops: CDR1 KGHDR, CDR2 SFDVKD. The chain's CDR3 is CATQKGQSYGYTF. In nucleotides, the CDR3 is TGTGCCACCCAAAAGGGACAGTCGTATGGCTACACCTTC.

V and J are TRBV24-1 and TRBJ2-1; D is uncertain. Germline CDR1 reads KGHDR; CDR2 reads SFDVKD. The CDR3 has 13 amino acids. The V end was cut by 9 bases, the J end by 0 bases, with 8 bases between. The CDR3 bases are TGTGCCACCTCGTCCGGCTCCTACAATGAGCAGTTCTTC. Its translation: CATSSGSYNEQFF.